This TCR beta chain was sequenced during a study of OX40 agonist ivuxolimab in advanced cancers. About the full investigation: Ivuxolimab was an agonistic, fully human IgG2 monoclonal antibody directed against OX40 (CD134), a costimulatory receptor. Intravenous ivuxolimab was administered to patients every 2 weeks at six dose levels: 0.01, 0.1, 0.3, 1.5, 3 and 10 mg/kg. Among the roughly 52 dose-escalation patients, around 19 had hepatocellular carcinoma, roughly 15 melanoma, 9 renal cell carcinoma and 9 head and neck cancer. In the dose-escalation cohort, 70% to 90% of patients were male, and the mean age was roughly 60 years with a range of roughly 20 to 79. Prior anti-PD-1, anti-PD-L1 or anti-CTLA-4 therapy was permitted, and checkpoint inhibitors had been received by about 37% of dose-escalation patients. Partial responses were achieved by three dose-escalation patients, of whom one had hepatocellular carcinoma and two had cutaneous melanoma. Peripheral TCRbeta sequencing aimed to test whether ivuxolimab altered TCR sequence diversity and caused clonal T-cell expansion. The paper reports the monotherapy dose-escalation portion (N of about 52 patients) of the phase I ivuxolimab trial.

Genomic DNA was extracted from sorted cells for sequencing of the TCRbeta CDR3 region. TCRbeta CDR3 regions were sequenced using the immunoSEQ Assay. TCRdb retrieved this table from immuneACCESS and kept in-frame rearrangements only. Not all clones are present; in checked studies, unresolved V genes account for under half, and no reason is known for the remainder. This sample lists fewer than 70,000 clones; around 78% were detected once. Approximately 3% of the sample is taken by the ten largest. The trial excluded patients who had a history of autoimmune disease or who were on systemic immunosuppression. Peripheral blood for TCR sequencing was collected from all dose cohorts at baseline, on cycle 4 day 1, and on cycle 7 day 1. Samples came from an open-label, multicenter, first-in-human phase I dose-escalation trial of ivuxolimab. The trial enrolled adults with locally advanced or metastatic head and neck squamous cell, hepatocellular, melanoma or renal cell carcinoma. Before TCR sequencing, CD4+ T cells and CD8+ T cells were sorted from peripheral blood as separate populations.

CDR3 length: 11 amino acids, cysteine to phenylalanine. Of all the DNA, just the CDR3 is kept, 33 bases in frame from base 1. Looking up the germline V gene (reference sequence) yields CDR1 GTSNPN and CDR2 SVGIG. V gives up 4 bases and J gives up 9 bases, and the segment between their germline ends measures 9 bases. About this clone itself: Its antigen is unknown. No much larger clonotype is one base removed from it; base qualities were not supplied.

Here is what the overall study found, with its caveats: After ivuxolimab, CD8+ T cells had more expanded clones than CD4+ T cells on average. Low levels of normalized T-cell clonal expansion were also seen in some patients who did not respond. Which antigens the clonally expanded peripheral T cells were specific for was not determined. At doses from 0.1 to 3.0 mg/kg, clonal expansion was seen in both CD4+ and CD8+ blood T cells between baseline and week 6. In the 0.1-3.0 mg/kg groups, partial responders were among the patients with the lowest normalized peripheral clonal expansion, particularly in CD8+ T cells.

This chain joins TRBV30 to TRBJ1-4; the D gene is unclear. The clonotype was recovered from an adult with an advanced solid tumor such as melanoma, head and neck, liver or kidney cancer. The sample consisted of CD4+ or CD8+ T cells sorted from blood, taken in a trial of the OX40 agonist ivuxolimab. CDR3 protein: CAWTEGQKLFF. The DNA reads TGTGCCTGGACCGAAGGTCAAAAACTGTTTTTT.